The 21 T cell receptor beta chains below come from one sample, sequenced in a study of CD8 T cells in ankylosing spondylitis. In TCRdb, the 5' RACE reads were re-called with MiXCR into one record per CDR3 protein. The sample includes 250,000 to 350,000 distinct CDR3 sequences, 20% of them seen just once. The specimen sequenced was blood, either unsorted or a sorted T cell fraction (not recorded which). The receptors originated from a male donor with ankylosing spondylitis or in good health (not recorded which).

The chain links TRBV10-2 to TRBJ1-1; 7 bases map to TRBD1. The CDR3 totals 13 residues. Germline loops: CDR1 WSHSY, CDR2 SAAADI. V lost 9 bases to trimming and J lost 0 bases; unmatched junction nucleotides: 4. The CDR3 loop reads CASTGTVNTEAFF. CDR3 coding DNA: TGCGCCAGTACCGGGACAGTGAACACTGAAGCTTTCTTT.

This clonotype occurred a few times. This chain links TRBV12-3 or TRBV12-4 with TRBJ1-2; D may be TRBD1 (5 bases). This CDR3 has 14 residues. V was cut by 5 bases and J by 4 bases, with 14 bases left in between. CDR3 nucleotides: TGTGCCAGCAGTCCGGCCCCGGGGGGCTATGGCTACACCTTC. Amino acids: CASSPAPGGYGYTF.

The chain couples TRBV10-3 to TRBJ1-6; D not resolved. The CDR3 length is 14 residues. V lost 3 bases and J 9 bases, leaving 12 bases between the germline ends. CDR1 is ENHRY, CDR2 SYGVKD, per germline. The CDR3 bases are TGTGCCATCAGTGACCCCGGGCCCCGTTCACCCCTCCACTTT. Protein: CAISDPGPRSPLHF.

The chain is built from TRBV5-1 and TRBJ1-6, with 10 bases fitting TRBD1. The germline V gene encodes CDR1 SGHRS and CDR2 YFSETQ. Trimming at V came to 6 bases and at J to 10 bases, leaving 10 bases not matched to a gene. CDR3 size: 15 residues. CDR3 coding DNA: TGCGCCAGCACCGAGGGACAGGGGTTTCGGTCACCCCTCCACTTT. It is translated as CASTEGQGFRSPLHF.

V and J are TRBV3-1 and TRBJ1-2; the D is unclear. The germline gives CDR1 LGHDT, CDR2 YNNKEL (reference sequence). Trimming pared 4 bases from V and 0 bases from J, leaving 9 bases between. The CDR3 is made up of 14 amino acids. CDR3 amino acids: CASSPLGANYGYTF. Here the CDR3 DNA reads TGTGCCAGCAGCCCCCTAGGAGCTAACTATGGCTACACCTTC. The variable domain in full, with the rest retrieved from reference TRBV3-1 and TRBJ1-2, is DTAVSQTPKYLVTQMGNDKSIKCEQNLGHDTMYWYKQDSKKFLKIMFSYNNKELIINETVPNRFSPKSPDKAHLNLHINSLELGDSAVYFCASSPLGANYGYTFGSGTRLTVV.

This clonotype was observed many times. The DNA of the CDR3 is TGTGCCAGCAGCGGCCTTGGGGCGGGAGTACATGAGCAGTTCTTC. This codes for CASSGLGAGVHEQFF. The chain is built from TRBV9 and TRBJ2-1; 7 bases align to TRBD2. Germline V gene data show CDR1 as SGDLS and CDR2 as YYNGEE. Germline trimming cut 3 bases from V and 8 bases from J; bases unmatched to any gene: 11. The CDR3 contains 15 residues.

In its sample, this clonotype was seen many times. The chain links TRBV20-1 to TRBJ2-1; 10 bases line up with TRBD2. Germline V gene lookup returns CDR1 DFQATT and CDR2 SNEGSKA (reference sequence). With 3 bases clipped from V and 5 bases from J, the junction kept 4 bases outside the gene matches. The CDR3 runs to 14 residues. The CDR3 DNA sequence: TGCAGTGCTAGGCGGCTAGCGGGGGACAATGAGCAGTTCTTC. This encodes CSARRLAGDNEQFF.

The chain couples TRBV7-9 to TRBJ2-1; D ambiguous. The germline V gene has CDR1 SEHNR and CDR2 FQNEAQ (reference sequence). This CDR3 is built from 10 residues. V shed 8 bases and J shed 13 bases, with 12 bases lying between them. The CDR3 nucleotides are TGTGCCAGCGCTTATCCCCTCCAGTTCTTC. It encodes CASAYPLQFF.

This clonotype has just a few counts. The chain employs TRBV27 and TRBJ2-7; D might be TRBD1 (8 bases). Deletions cut 10 bases from V and 5 bases from J, with 21 bases between. The CDR3 is 14 residues long. Looked up from germline, CDR1 is MNHEY and CDR2 is SMNVEV (reference sequence). CDR3 amino acids: CATRNTGGGNEQYV. The CDR3 DNA sequence: TGTGCCACCCGAAATACAGGGGGGGGGAACGAGCAGTACGTC.

The sample holds many counts of this clonotype. V is TRBV5-1 and J is TRBJ2-3; D is unresolved. CDR3 length: 13 residues. CDR1 and CDR2 (germline): SGHRS, YFSETQ. V was clipped by 5 bases and J by 5 bases, with 12 bases between them. The CDR3 is CASSRQPKDTQYF. The CDR3 coding sequence is TGCGCCAGCAGTCGACAACCTAAAGATACGCAGTATTTT. The full variable domain, its missing parts supplied by reference TRBV5-1 and TRBJ2-3, is KAGVTQTPRYLIKTRGQQVTLSCSPISGHRSVSWYQQTPGQGLQFLFEYFSETQRNKGNFPGRFSGRQFSNSRSEMNVSTLELGDSALYLCASSRQPKDTQYFGPGTRLTVL.

Comments on this clonotype: A read error may be the cause here, since a much bigger clone is one base away. The chain joins TRBV5-1 to TRBJ1-5; no clear D. The CDR3 runs to 16 residues. The germline V gene has CDR1 SGHRS and CDR2 YFSETQ. The CDR3 sequence: CASSLEPLGNNRPQHF. In DNA, the CDR3 is TGCGCCAGCAGCTTGGAGCCTTTAGGGAACAATCGGCCCCAGCATTTT.

V is TRBV7-8 and J is TRBJ1-1, with D uncertain. This CDR3 has 14 amino acids. V lost 1 base to trimming and J lost 8 bases, with 14 bases between them. The germline gives CDR1 SGHVS, CDR2 FQNEAQ. CDR3 coding DNA: TGTGCCAGCAGCTTAGATCCACTGGTTATGGAAGCTTTCTTT. Its protein is CASSLDPLVMEAFF.

This clonotype was recorded a few times. CDR3 bases: TGCAGTGCTCTCCACAGGGGAAAAAAGACCCAGTACTTC. It encodes CSALHRGKKTQYF. This chain joins TRBV20-1 and TRBJ2-5; TRBD1 aligns across 7 bases. Germline V lookup: CDR1 DFQATT, CDR2 SNEGSKA (reference sequence). The CDR3 consists of 13 residues. Trimming at V came to 5 bases and at J to 6 bases, leaving 9 bases not matched to a gene.

Only a few counts were recorded for this clonotype. This chain links TRBV5-1 with TRBJ1-6; D perhaps matches TRBD1 (6 bases). Trimming took 5 bases from V and 10 from J, leaving 16 bases between them. Looked up from germline, CDR1 is SGHRS and CDR2 is YFSETQ. This CDR3 region has 14 residues. The CDR3 sequence: CASSESQGQSPLHF. CDR3 in DNA: TGCGCCAGCAGTGAATCGCAGGGGCAGTCACCCCTCCACTTT.

The chain has TRBV5-1 and TRBJ2-3; the D is unclear. Germline CDR1 is SGHRS and CDR2 is YFSETQ. The germline V and J ends were trimmed by 2 bases and 3 bases, with 10 bases remaining between them. The CDR3 sequence is 14 residues long. In DNA, the CDR3 is TGCGCCAGCAGCTTCGTCTCAGAGACAGATACGCAGTATTTT. This codes for CASSFVSETDTQYF. The full variable domain, rest sourced from reference TRBV5-1 and TRBJ2-3, is KAGVTQTPRYLIKTRGQQVTLSCSPISGHRSVSWYQQTPGQGLQFLFEYFSETQRNKGNFPGRFSGRQFSNSRSEMNVSTLELGDSALYLCASSFVSETDTQYFGPGTRLTVL.

Only a few counts were recorded for this clonotype. The chain couples TRBV28 to TRBJ2-5; 7 nucleotides match TRBD2. CDR1 is MDHEN and CDR2 is SYDVKM in the germline V gene. Trimming at V came to 6 bases and at J to 2 bases, leaving 3 bases not matched to a gene. The CDR3 spans 13 residues. CDR3 amino acids: CASRTSRQETQYF. The CDR3 nucleotides are TGTGCCAGCAGGACTAGCAGACAAGAGACCCAGTACTTC.

V is TRBV6-4 and J is TRBJ2-2; no reliable D call. The V end lost 2 bases, the J end lost 4 bases, and 8 bases lay between the germline ends. The CDR3 extends over 14 amino acids. Germline-derived CDR1 and CDR2 are MRHNA and SNTAGT. The chain's CDR3 is CASSDLPGTGELFF. The CDR3 coding sequence is TGTGCCAGCAGTGACCTCCCCGGCACCGGGGAGCTGTTTTTT.

This clonotype was seen many times. This chain joins TRBV29-1 and TRBJ2-1, with TRBD2 identical over 11 bases. This CDR3 has 14 amino acids. J was trimmed by 6 bases and V by 1 base; bases with no gene match: 2. Germline assignment: CDR1 SQVTM and CDR2 ANQGSEA. The CDR3 loop is CSVEVSGRANEQFF. The CDR3 nucleotides read TGCAGCGTTGAAGTTAGCGGGAGGGCCAATGAGCAGTTCTTC.

This clonotype was observed a handful of times. The chain combines TRBV5-1 with TRBJ2-1; TRBD1 matches 9 bases. The CDR3 covers 16 residues. CDR1 and CDR2 from the germline V gene are SGHRS and YFSETQ. Trimming took 4 bases from V and 7 from J; bases not matched to a gene: 12. The CDR3 protein is CASSLRDLGQGNEQFF. The DNA for the CDR3 is TGCGCCAGCAGCCTCAGAGACCTAGGACAGGGGAATGAGCAGTTCTTC.

The sample holds a few counts of this clonotype. The chain links TRBV12-3 or TRBV12-4 to TRBJ1-1; D ambiguous. The CDR3 sequence is 12 residues long. The V and J ends lost 6 bases and 8 bases respectively, with 13 bases between them. The CDR3 DNA reads as TGTGCCAGCAGCCGAACAGTAGCAGAAGCTTTCTTT. It codes for CASSRTVAEAFF.

The CDR3 sequence: CASTRSGLGAIQETQYF. CDR3 DNA: TGTGCCAGCACCCGAAGTGGGTTAGGGGCCATCCAAGAGACCCAGTACTTC. The chain carries TRBV6-1 and TRBJ2-5; the D gene is possibly TRBD1 (5 bases). The germline V gene has CDR1 MNHNS and CDR2 SASEGT. The V gene lost 7 bases and the J gene lost 1 base, with 22 bases spanning the gap. The CDR3 has 17 amino acids.